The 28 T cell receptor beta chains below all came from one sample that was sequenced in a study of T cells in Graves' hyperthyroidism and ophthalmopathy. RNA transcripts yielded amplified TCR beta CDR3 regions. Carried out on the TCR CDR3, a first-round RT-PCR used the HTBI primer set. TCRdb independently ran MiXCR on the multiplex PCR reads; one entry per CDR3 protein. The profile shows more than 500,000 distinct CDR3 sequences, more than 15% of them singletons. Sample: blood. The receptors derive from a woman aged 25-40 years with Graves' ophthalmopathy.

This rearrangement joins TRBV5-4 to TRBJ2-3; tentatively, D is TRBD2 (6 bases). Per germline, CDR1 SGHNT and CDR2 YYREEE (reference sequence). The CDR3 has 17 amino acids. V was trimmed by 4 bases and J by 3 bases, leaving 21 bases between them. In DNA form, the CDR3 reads TGTGCCAGCAGCCCCCAGGGTGGGGAGGCGGGAACAGATACGCAGTATTTT. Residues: CASSPQGGEAGTDTQYF.

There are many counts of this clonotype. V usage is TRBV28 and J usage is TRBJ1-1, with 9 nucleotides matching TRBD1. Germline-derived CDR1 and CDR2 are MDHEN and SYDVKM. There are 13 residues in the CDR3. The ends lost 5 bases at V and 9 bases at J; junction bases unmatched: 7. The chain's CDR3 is CASSLTGQGKAFF. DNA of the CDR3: TGTGCCAGCAGTCTCACCGGACAGGGGAAAGCTTTCTTT.

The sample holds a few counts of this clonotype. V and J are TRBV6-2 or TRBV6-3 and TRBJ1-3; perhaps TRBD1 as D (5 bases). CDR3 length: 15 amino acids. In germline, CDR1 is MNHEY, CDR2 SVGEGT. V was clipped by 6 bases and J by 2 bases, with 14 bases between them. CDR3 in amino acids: CASRAIRGPGNTIYF. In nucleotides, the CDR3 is TGTGCCAGCAGAGCCATCCGGGGACCTGGAAACACCATATATTTT.

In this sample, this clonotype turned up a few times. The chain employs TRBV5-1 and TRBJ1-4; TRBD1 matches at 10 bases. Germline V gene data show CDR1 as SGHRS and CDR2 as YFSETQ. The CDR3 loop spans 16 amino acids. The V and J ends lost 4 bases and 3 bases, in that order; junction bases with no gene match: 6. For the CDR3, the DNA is TGCGCCAGCAGCACCGGGACAGGGGCTTCTAATGAAAAACTGTTTTTT. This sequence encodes CASSTGTGASNEKLFF.

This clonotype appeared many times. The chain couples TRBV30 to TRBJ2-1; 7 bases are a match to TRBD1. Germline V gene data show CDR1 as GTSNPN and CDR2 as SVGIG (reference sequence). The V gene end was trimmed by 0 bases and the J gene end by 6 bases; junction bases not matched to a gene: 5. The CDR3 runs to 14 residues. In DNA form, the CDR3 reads TGTGCCTGGAGTGTACAGGGGAGCATCAATGAGCAGTTCTTC. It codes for CAWSVQGSINEQFF.

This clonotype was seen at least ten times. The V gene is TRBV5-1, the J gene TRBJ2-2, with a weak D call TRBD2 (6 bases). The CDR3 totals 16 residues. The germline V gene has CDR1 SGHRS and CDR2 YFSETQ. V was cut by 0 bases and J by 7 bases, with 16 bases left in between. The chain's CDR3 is CASSLAGGTGIGELFF. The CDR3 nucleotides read TGCGCCAGCAGCTTGGCCGGTGGGACTGGGATCGGGGAGCTGTTTTTT.

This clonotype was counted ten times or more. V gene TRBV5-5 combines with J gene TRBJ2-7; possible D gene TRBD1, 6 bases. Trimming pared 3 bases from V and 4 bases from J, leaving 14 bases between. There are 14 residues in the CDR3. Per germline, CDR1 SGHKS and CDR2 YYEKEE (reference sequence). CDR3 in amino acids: CASSSQTGSYEQYF. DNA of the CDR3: TGTGCCAGCAGCTCCCAGACAGGTTCTTACGAGCAGTACTTC.

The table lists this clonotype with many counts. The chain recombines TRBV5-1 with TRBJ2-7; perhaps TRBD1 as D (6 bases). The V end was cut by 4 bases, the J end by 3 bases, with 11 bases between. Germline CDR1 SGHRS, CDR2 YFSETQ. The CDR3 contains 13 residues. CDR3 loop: CASSPRQVYEQYF. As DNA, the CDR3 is TGCGCCAGCAGCCCCCGACAGGTCTACGAGCAGTACTTC. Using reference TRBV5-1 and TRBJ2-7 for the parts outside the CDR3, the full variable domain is KAGVTQTPRYLIKTRGQQVTLSCSPISGHRSVSWYQQTPGQGLQFLFEYFSETQRNKGNFPGRFSGRQFSNSRSEMNVSTLELGDSALYLCASSPRQVYEQYFGPGTRLTVT.

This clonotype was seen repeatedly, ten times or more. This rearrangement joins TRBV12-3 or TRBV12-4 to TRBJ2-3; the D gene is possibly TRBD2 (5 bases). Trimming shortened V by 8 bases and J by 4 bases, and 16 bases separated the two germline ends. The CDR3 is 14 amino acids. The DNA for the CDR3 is TGTGCCAGCGTCTACGGAGGTGGCGCAGATACGCAGTATTTT. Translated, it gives CASVYGGGADTQYF.

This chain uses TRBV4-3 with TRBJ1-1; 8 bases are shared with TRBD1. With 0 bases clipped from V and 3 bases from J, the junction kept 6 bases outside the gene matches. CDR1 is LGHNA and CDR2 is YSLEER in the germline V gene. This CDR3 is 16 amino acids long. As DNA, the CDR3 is TGCGCCAGCAGCCAAGATCCGAAGACAGGGGACACTGAAGCTTTCTTT. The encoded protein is CASSQDPKTGDTEAFF.

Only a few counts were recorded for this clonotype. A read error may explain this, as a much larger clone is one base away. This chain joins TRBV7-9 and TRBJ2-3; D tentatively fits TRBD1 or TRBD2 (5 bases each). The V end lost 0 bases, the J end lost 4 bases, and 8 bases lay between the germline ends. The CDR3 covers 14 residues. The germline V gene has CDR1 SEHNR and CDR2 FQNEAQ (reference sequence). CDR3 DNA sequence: TGTGCCAGCAGCTTAGCGGGACCGGCAGATACGCAGTATTTT. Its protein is CASSLAGPADTQYF.

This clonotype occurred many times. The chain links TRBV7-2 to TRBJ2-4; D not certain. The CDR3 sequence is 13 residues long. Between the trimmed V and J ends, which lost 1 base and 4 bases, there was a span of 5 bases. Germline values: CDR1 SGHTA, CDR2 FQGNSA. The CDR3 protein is CASSLDAKNIQYF. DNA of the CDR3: TGTGCCAGCAGCTTAGATGCGAAAAACATTCAGTACTTC. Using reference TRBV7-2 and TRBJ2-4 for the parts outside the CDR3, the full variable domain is GAGVSQSPSNKVTEKGKDVELRCDPISGHTALYWYRQSLGQGLEFLIYFQGNSAPDKSGLPSDRFSAERTGGSVSTLTIQRTQQEDSAVYLCASSLDAKNIQYFGAGTRLSVL.

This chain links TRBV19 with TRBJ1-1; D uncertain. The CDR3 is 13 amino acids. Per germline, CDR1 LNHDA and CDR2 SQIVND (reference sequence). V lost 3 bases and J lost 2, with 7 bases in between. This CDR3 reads CASSIPGNTEAFF. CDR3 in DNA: TGTGCCAGTAGTATCCCAGGAAACACTGAAGCTTTCTTT.

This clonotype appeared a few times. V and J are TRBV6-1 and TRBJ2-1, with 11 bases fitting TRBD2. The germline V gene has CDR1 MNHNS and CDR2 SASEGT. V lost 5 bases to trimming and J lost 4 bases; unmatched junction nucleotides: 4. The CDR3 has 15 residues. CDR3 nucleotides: TGTGCCAGCAGTCAACTAGCGGGAGAGTACAATGAGCAGTTCTTC. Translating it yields CASSQLAGEYNEQFF.

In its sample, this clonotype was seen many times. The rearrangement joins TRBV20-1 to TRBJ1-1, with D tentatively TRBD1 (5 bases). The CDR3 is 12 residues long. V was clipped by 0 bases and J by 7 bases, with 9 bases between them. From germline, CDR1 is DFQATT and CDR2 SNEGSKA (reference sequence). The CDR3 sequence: CSAREGGDEAFF. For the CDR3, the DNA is TGCAGTGCTAGAGAGGGAGGGGATGAAGCTTTCTTT.

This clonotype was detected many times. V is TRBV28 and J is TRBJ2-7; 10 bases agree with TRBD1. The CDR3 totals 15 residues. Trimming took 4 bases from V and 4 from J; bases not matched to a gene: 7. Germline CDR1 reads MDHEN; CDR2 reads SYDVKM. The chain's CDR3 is CASSSADRGLYEQYF. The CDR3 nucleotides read TGTGCCAGCAGTTCGGCAGACAGGGGGCTTTACGAGCAGTACTTC.

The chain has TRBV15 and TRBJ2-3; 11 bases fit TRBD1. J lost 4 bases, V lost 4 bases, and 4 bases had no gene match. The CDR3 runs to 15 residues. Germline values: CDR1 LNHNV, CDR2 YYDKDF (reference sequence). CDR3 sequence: CATSKRTGGADTQYF. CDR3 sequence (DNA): TGTGCCACCAGCAAACGGACAGGGGGCGCAGATACGCAGTATTTT.

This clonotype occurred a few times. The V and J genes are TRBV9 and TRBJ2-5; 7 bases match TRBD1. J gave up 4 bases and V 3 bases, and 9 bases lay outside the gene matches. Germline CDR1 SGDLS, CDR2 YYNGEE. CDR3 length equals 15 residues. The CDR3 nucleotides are TGTGCCAGCAGCGGACGACAGGGTATCGGAGAGACCCAGTACTTC. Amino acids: CASSGRQGIGETQYF.

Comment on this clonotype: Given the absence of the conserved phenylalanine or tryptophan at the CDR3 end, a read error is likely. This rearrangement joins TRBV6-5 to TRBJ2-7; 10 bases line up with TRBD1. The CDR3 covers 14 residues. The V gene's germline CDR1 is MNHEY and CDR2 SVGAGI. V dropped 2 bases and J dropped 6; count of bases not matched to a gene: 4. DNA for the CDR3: TGTGCCAGCAGTTACGGGGACAGGGGTTCCGAGCAGTACCTC. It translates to CASSYGDRGSEQYL.

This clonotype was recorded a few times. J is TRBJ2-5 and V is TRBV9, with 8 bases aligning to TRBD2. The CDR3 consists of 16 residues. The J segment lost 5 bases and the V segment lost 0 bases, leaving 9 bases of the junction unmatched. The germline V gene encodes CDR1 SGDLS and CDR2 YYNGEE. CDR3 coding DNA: TGTGCCAGCAGCGTAGGAGGTAGCGGGATTAAGGAGACCCAGTACTTC. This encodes CASSVGGSGIKETQYF.

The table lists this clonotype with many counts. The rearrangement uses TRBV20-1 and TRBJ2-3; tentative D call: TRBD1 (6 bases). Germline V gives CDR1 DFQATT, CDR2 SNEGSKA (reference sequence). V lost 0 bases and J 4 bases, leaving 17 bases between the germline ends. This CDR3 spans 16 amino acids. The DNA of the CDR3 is TGCAGTGCTAGAGATGTGCCAGGGGATCCAGCAGATACGCAGTATTTT. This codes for CSARDVPGDPADTQYF.

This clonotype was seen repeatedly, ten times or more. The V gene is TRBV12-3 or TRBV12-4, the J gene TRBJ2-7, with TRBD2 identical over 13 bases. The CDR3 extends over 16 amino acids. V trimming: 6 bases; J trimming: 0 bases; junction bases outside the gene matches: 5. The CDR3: CASRLGTSGTSYEQYF. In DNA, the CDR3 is TGTGCCAGCAGACTTGGGACTAGCGGGACCTCCTACGAGCAGTACTTC.

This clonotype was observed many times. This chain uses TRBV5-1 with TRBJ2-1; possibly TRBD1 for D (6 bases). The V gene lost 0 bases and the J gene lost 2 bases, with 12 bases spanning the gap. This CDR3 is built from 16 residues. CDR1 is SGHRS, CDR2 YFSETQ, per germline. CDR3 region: CASSLGPQGTYNEQFF. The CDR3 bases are TGCGCCAGCAGCTTGGGCCCACAGGGAACCTACAATGAGCAGTTCTTC.

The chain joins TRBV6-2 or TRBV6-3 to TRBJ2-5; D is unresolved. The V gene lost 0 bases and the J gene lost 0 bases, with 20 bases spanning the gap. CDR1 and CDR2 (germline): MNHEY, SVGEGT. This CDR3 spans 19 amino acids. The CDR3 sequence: CASSYSRGYEDQYQETQYF. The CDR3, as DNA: TGTGCCAGCAGTTACTCGAGAGGTTACGAGGATCAGTACCAAGAGACCCAGTACTTC.

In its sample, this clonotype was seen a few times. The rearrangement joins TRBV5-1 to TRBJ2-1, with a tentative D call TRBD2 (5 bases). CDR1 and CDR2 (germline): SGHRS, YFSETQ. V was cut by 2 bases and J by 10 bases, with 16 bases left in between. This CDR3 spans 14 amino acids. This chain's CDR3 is CASSFGRGGVEQFF. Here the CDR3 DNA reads TGCGCCAGCAGCTTTGGCCGGGGTGGCGTCGAGCAGTTCTTC.

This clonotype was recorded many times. CDR3 in DNA: TGTGCCAGCAGTCTAGAGTCCTTTTTTGGGGCCAACGTCCTGACTTTC. Amino acids: CASSLESFFGANVLTF. This chain connects TRBV28 to TRBJ2-6; D remains unclear. The CDR3 spans 16 residues. V lost 5 bases, J lost 3 bases, and 14 bases lay in between. The germline CDR1 and CDR2 sequences are MDHEN and SYDVKM.

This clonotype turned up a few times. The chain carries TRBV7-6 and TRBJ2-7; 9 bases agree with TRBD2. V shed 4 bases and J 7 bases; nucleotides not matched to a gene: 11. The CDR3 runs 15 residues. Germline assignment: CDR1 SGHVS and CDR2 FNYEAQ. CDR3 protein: CASSSSVTAGGEQYF. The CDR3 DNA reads TGTGCCAGCAGCTCTAGCGTAACCGCGGGGGGGGAGCAGTACTTC.

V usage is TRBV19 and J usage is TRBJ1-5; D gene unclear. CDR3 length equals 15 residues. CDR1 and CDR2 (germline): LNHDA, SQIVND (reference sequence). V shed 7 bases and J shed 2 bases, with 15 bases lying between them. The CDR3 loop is CASTLGRVGNQPQHF. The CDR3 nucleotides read TGTGCCAGTACCCTCGGGAGGGTTGGCAATCAGCCCCAGCATTTT.